This T cell receptor (beta chain) was sequenced during a study of vaccination and CD4 T cells after COVID-19. Researchers used the Oncomine TCR Beta short-read assay to sequence DNA from cultured CD4+ T cells. TCRdb called the PCR reads again in MiXCR, with one record for every CDR3 protein. The sample lists roughly 14,000 distinct CDR3 sequences, 51% occurring once. The treatment denotes: roughly 10-day PBMC culture with coronavirus spike peptide pools or control peptides (ViraFEST assay). As concerns this clonotype: The antigen remains unidentified.

Looked up from germline, CDR1 is SEHNR and CDR2 is FQNEAQ (reference sequence). V was trimmed by 3 bases and J by 6 bases, leaving 13 bases between them. The CDR3 is made up of 14 amino acids. This specimen consisted of CD4+ T cells from blood, cultured in vitro, obtained before SARS-CoV-2 vaccination. The sequence was obtained from a human donor who had recovered from COVID-19. The J gene is TRBJ2-3, the V gene TRBV7-9; D ambiguous. CDR3 region: CASSFNTDGDTQYF. CDR3 bases: TGTGCCAGCAGCTTCAACACTGATGGCGATACGCAGTATTTT.